The 19 T cell receptor beta chains in this list originate from one sample, sequenced in a study of T-cell reconstitution after alpha-beta-depleted transplantation in children. The TCRbeta library incorporated unique molecular identifiers. One entry per CDR3 protein, called by TCRdb with MiXCR from the PCR reads. The sample records about 340,000 distinct CDR3 sequences, more than 10% being singletons. The material sequenced was PBMCs, taken from the stem cell graft. Source of these receptors: a human donor who donated a stem cell graft to a child with Fanconi anemia.

This clonotype was seen a few times. This chain connects TRBV7-2 to TRBJ2-2; D possibly corresponds to TRBD2 (6 bases). This CDR3 is built from 15 residues. V was trimmed by 1 base and J by 4 bases, leaving 10 bases between them. Germline lookup yields CDR1 SGHTA and CDR2 FQGNSA. In DNA form, the CDR3 reads TGTGCCAGCAGCTTAGGAGCGGGTGCCACCGGGGAGCTGTTTTTT. As protein: CASSLGAGATGELFF.

This clonotype was seen ten or more times. The V gene is TRBV10-3, the J gene TRBJ2-3, with a possible D match to TRBD2 (5 bases). Trimming cost V 9 bases and J 0 bases, with 10 bases left between them. From germline, CDR1 is ENHRY and CDR2 SYGVKD. The CDR3 sequence is 13 residues long. This CDR3 is CAILRTSTDTQYF. CDR3 nucleotide sequence: TGTGCCATACTACGGACTAGCACAGATACGCAGTATTTT.

V gene TRBV6-1 combines with J gene TRBJ1-4; D possibly corresponds to TRBD1 (5 bases). The ends were cut back, 6 bases at V and 3 bases at J, with 17 bases in the middle. There are 16 residues in the CDR3. Germline V gene data show CDR1 as MNHNS and CDR2 as SASEGT. CDR3 region: CASRNFPGRPNEKLFF. In DNA form, the CDR3 reads TGTGCCAGCAGGAATTTCCCGGGACGGCCTAATGAAAAACTGTTTTTT.

This clonotype came up many times. V gene TRBV12-3 or TRBV12-4 combines with J gene TRBJ2-1; 8 nucleotides line up with TRBD2. Unmatched junction bases numbered 8, after V lost 3 bases and J lost 7 bases. The CDR3 totals 15 residues. The DNA of the CDR3 is TGTGCCAGCAGTTTTAAAGGACTAGCAGGGAATGAGCAGTTCTTC. Translating gives CASSFKGLAGNEQFF.

This clonotype was seen ten or more times. The rearrangement uses TRBV6-1 and TRBJ1-3; maybe TRBD1 (6 bases). CDR1 is MNHNS and CDR2 is SASEGT in the germline V gene. Trimming took 5 bases from V and 0 from J, leaving 14 bases between them. The CDR3 loop spans 16 amino acids. The CDR3 DNA follows: TGTGCCAGCAGTCCGTACCTGGACAGCTCTGGAAACACCATATATTTT. It translates to CASSPYLDSSGNTIYF.

This chain connects TRBV18 to TRBJ1-4; tentatively, D is TRBD1 (5 bases). The germline gives CDR1 KGHSH, CDR2 LQKENI. The V gene lost 0 bases and the J gene lost 3 bases, with 8 bases spanning the gap. This CDR3 is 15 amino acids long. The CDR3 coding sequence is TGTGCCAGCTCACCACCGATGGGACCTAATGAAAAACTGTTTTTT. It is translated as CASSPPMGPNEKLFF. Filled out from reference TRBV18 and TRBJ1-4, the complete variable domain reads NAGVMQNPRHLVRRRGQEARLRCSPMKGHSHVYWYRQLPEEGLKFMVYLQKENIIDESGMPKERFSAEFPKEGPSILRIQQVVRGDSAAYFCASSPPMGPNEKLFFGSGTQLSVL.

This clonotype was counted between two and nine times. This rearrangement joins TRBV5-1 to TRBJ2-2; no reliable D call. CDR3 length equals 16 residues. Germline CDR1 reads SGHRS; CDR2 reads YFSETQ. V lost 3 bases to trimming and J lost 4 bases, with 16 bases between them. The CDR3, as DNA: TGCGCCAGCAGCTGGGGTTCCGAAAGGCTCACCGGGGAGCTGTTTTTT. Its protein is CASSWGSERLTGELFF.

This clonotype was counted a few times. The chain uses TRBV29-1 and TRBJ2-1, with 8 bases aligning to TRBD1. CDR1 is SQVTM and CDR2 is ANQGSEA in the germline V gene. The V segment lost 7 bases and the J segment 4 bases; nucleotides outside the gene matches: 3. This CDR3 region has 12 residues. In DNA form, the CDR3 reads TGCAGCGGGACAGGGCCTTACAATGAGCAGTTCTTC. It specifies CSGTGPYNEQFF.

This clonotype occurred many times. The rearrangement uses TRBV12-3 or TRBV12-4 and TRBJ1-2, with TRBD1 as a possible D gene (5 bases). V lost 2 bases to trimming and J lost 5 bases, with 12 bases between them. The CDR3 has 14 amino acids. This CDR3 is CASSLSGTHYGYTF. The CDR3 coding sequence is TGTGCCAGCAGTTTAAGCGGGACTCATTATGGCTACACCTTC.

This sequence joins TRBV5-4 and TRBJ1-1; D not resolved. Per germline, CDR1 SGHNT and CDR2 YYREEE (reference sequence). Trimming pared 1 base from V and 1 base from J, leaving 8 bases between. This CDR3 region has 14 residues. The chain's CDR3 is CASSLLQENTEAFF. For the CDR3, the DNA is TGTGCCAGCAGCTTGCTCCAGGAGAACACTGAAGCTTTCTTT.

The genes are TRBV29-1 and TRBJ2-7; 7 bases are shared with TRBD1. The V gene end was trimmed by 4 bases and the J gene end by 1 base; junction bases not matched to a gene: 10. This CDR3 comprises 15 residues. Germline CDR1 is SQVTM and CDR2 is ANQGSEA. The CDR3 protein is CSVGDRGSSSYEQYF. The DNA for the CDR3 is TGCAGCGTTGGGGACAGAGGTTCATCGTCCTACGAGCAGTACTTC.

The table lists this clonotype with a few counts. Germline is not matched at one junction end, which may reflect a read error. This sequence joins TRBV11-2 and TRBJ1-1, with 7 bases fitting TRBD1. From germline, CDR1 is SGHAT and CDR2 FQNNGV. The CDR3 extends over 13 amino acids. Here the CDR3 DNA reads TGTGCCAGCAGCTTGAAGAGATCGGACAGGCTGATCTTT. Its translation: CASSLKRSDRLIF.

The chain has TRBV10-1 and TRBJ2-1; D is ambiguous. This CDR3 contains 14 residues. Trimming shortened V by 8 bases and J by 10 bases, and 21 bases separated the two germline ends. Germline V CDR1 and CDR2: WNHNN, SYGVQD (reference sequence). CDR3 sequence (DNA): TGCGCCAGCTCCGTATACCGGGCCCCTAAAGAGCAGTTCTTC. Translated: CASSVYRAPKEQFF.

This clonotype was detected a few times. This chain connects TRBV11-2 to TRBJ1-6, with 8 bases matching TRBD1. The CDR3 has 16 residues. From germline, CDR1 is SGHAT and CDR2 FQNNGV. Germline trimming cut 1 base from V and 7 bases from J; bases unmatched to any gene: 6. The CDR3 is CASSLVQGAQNSPLHF. CDR3 sequence (DNA): TGTGCCAGCAGCTTAGTCCAGGGGGCGCAGAATTCACCCCTCCACTTT.

This sequence joins TRBV7-2 and TRBJ2-1; TRBD2 is a possible D gene (6 bases). This CDR3 has 15 amino acids. V lost 1 base and J 11 bases, leaving 18 bases between the germline ends. Germline values: CDR1 SGHTA, CDR2 FQGNSA. This CDR3 reads CASSLDPPGLTKQFF. The CDR3, as DNA: TGTGCCAGCAGCTTAGATCCCCCGGGACTCACAAAGCAGTTCTTC.

This clonotype counts as medium-sized. The chain links TRBV12-3 or TRBV12-4 to TRBJ2-2; 8 positions agree with TRBD2. J was trimmed by 4 bases and V by 6 bases; bases with no gene match: 7. CDR3 length equals 15 residues. CDR3 amino acids: CASSIPGGLTGELFF. CDR3 DNA sequence: TGTGCCAGCAGCATCCCGGGGGGGCTCACCGGGGAGCTGTTTTTT.

This clonotype appeared a single time. This chain joins TRBV13 and TRBJ2-1; weak D call: TRBD2 (8 bases). The CDR3 sequence is 16 residues long. Looked up from germline, CDR1 is PRHDT and CDR2 is FYEKMQ (reference sequence). The germline V and J ends were trimmed by 5 bases and 6 bases, with 20 bases remaining between them. This CDR3 reads CASSASGGGWGNEQFF. The DNA for the CDR3 is TGTGCCAGCAGCGCCTCGGGAGGGGGCTGGGGCAATGAGCAGTTCTTC.

In this sample, this clonotype turned up a few times. The V call is TRBV27, the J call TRBJ2-3; D unresolved. There are 13 residues in the CDR3. Germline V gives CDR1 MNHEY, CDR2 SMNVEV (reference sequence). V was clipped by 7 bases and J by 0 bases, with 8 bases between them. In DNA, the CDR3 is TGTGCCAGCACCGGACGGAGCACAGATACGCAGTATTTT. Amino acid sequence: CASTGRSTDTQYF.

V usage is TRBV29-1 and J usage is TRBJ2-7, with TRBD1 matching over 8 bases. Germline V gene lookup returns CDR1 SQVTM and CDR2 ANQGSEA. This CDR3 contains 13 residues. J was trimmed by 1 base and V by 3 bases; bases with no gene match: 2. Here the CDR3 DNA reads TGCAGCGTTGACCGGACAGGGTCCTACGAGCAGTACTTC. It codes for CSVDRTGSYEQYF.